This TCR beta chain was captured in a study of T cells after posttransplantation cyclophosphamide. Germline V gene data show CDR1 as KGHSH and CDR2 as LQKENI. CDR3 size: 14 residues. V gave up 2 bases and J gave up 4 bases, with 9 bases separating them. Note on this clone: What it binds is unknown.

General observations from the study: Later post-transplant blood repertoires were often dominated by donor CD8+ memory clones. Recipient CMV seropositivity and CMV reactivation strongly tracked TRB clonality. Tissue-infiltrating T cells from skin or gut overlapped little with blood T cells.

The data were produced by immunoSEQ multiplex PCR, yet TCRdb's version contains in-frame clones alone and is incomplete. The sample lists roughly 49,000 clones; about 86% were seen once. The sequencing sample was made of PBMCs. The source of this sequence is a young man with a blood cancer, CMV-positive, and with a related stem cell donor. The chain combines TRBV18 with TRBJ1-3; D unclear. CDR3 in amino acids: CASSPSGRGNTIYF. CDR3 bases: TGTGCCAGCTCACCATCGGGTCGCGGAAACACCATATATTTT. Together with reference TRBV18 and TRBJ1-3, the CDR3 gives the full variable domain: NAGVMQNPRHLVRRRGQEARLRCSPMKGHSHVYWYRQLPEEGLKFMVYLQKENIIDESGMPKERFSAEFPKEGPSILRIQQVVRGDSAAYFCASSPSGRGNTIYFGEGSWLTVV.